This TCR beta chain comes out of a study of blood T cell repertoires in COVID-19. Study-wide context: Researchers got acute and convalescent COVID-19 samples from the United States, Italy and Spain. PBMCs, B-cell-depleted T cells, or T cells were the source of the cDNA or gDNA that made up the material.

Per germline, CDR1 LNHDA and CDR2 SQIVND (reference sequence). With 5 bases clipped from V and 0 bases from J, the junction kept 3 bases outside the gene matches. The CDR3 covers 16 residues. Authors' methods: Estimation of nucleated cell counts was performed using reference gene primer amplification. The assay was immunoSEQ multiplex PCR, and TCRdb's table has in-frame clones only and misses some. The V and J calls and clone size are taken from that table; D and trimming were inferred from the DNA. The sample yields 200,000 to 250,000 clones, 84% seen once. This clone was detected only once. The TCR sequence derives from a man aged 30-40 years with active or convalescent COVID-19. The sequencing input was peripheral blood. The chain combines TRBV19 with TRBJ2-6; 8 nucleotides match TRBD1. CDR3 coding DNA: TGTGCCAGTAGTTGGGACAGGAGCTCTGGGGCCAACGTCCTGACTTTC. It encodes CASSWDRSSGANVLTF.